The 21 T cell receptor beta chains below come from one sample, sequenced in a study of T cells after yellow fever vaccination. TCRdb reprocessed the 5' RACE reads via MiXCR and lists one record per CDR3 protein. The table has about 400,000 distinct CDR3 sequences, 6% to 8% seen once. Sample: PBMCs, taken 5 days after the yellow fever booster vaccination. The receptor set was obtained from a man aged 25-45 years who received the YFV17D yellow fever vaccine.

The gene calls are TRBV4-3 and TRBJ2-1; TRBD2 is a possible D gene (6 bases). Germline CDR1 LGHNA, CDR2 YSLEER. CDR3 length equals 17 residues. Trimming pared 2 bases from V and 8 bases from J, leaving 22 bases between. This CDR3 is CASSQSGGRRVVDEQFF. In nucleotides, the CDR3 is TGCGCCAGCAGCCAAAGCGGAGGGCGGAGAGTTGTTGATGAGCAGTTCTTC.

This clonotype was observed many times. V usage is TRBV9 and J usage is TRBJ2-3; 11 positions agree with TRBD2. The germline CDR1 and CDR2 sequences are SGDLS and YYNGEE. Trimming cost V 3 bases and J 0 bases; bases outside gene matches: 12. This CDR3 comprises 19 residues. The CDR3, as DNA: TGTGCCAGCAGCGGAGGATTCAGGACTAGCGGGCCTAGCACAGATACGCAGTATTTT. Translation gives CASSGGFRTSGPSTDTQYF. The whole variable domain, remainder taken from reference TRBV9 and TRBJ2-3, is DSGVTQTPKHLITATGQRVTLRCSPRSGDLSVYWYQQSLDQGLQFLIQYYNGEERAKGNILERFSAQQFPDLHSELNLSSLELGDSALYFCASSGGFRTSGPSTDTQYFGPGTRLTVL.

This clonotype occurred a few times. The chain joins TRBV27 to TRBJ1-2; D gene unclear. Trimming shortened V by 8 bases and J by 0 bases, and 10 bases separated the two germline ends. This CDR3 comprises 13 residues. Per germline, CDR1 MNHEY and CDR2 SMNVEV (reference sequence). The DNA for the CDR3 is TGTGCCAGCGCCAAGATAGCTAACTATGGCTACACCTTC. It yields the protein CASAKIANYGYTF.

The chain has TRBV10-3 and TRBJ2-7; either TRBD1 or TRBD2 may supply D (5 bases each). There are 14 residues in the CDR3. CDR1 is ENHRY, CDR2 SYGVKD, per germline. Trimming left V 7 bases short and J 0 bases short, with 13 bases between. In DNA, the CDR3 is TGTGCCATCAACCCGACTGGGACCTCCTACGAGCAGTACTTC. Amino acids: CAINPTGTSYEQYF.

This chain uses TRBV5-5 with TRBJ1-1, with 7 bases lining up with TRBD1. The CDR3 runs to 11 residues. Trimming at V came to 6 bases and at J to 8 bases, leaving 4 bases not matched to a gene. The germline CDR1 and CDR2 sequences are SGHKS and YYEKEE (reference sequence). In nucleotides, the CDR3 is TGTGCCAGCAATGTACAGGGGGAAGCTTTCTTT. Residues: CASNVQGEAFF.

This chain uses TRBV10-3 with TRBJ2-7; D ambiguous. This CDR3 contains 16 residues. Germline V gene data show CDR1 as ENHRY and CDR2 as SYGVKD. V was trimmed by 2 bases and J by 0 bases, leaving 14 bases between them. This CDR3 is CAISEAGKVISYEQYF. The CDR3 DNA reads as TGTGCCATCAGTGAGGCAGGTAAAGTTATCTCCTACGAGCAGTACTTC.

This clonotype came up many times. The genes are TRBV28 and TRBJ2-7; TRBD1 aligns across 8 bases. From germline, CDR1 is MDHEN and CDR2 SYDVKM. J gave up 6 bases and V 5 bases, and 6 bases lay outside the gene matches. The CDR3 totals 13 residues. The CDR3 coding sequence is TGTGCCAGCAGTCGGACAGGGTTTGGCGAGCAGTACTTC. Translating gives CASSRTGFGEQYF.

The J gene is TRBJ2-2, the V gene TRBV29-1, with 10 nucleotides matching TRBD2. J was trimmed by 6 bases and V by 2 bases; bases with no gene match: 6. There are 15 residues in the CDR3. CDR1 SQVTM and CDR2 ANQGSEA come from the germline V gene. The CDR3, as DNA: TGCAGCGTTGAATCCGGGACTAGCGCGGCCGGGGAGCTGTTTTTT. It codes for CSVESGTSAAGELFF.

The J gene is TRBJ2-1, the V gene TRBV20-1; D unresolved. The CDR3 has 11 amino acids. Germline V CDR1 and CDR2: DFQATT, SNEGSKA (reference sequence). V was clipped by 6 bases and J by 9 bases, with 12 bases between them. The CDR3 coding sequence is TGCAGTGCCAATCTTTTGGGTGAGCAGTTCTTC. Translation: CSANLLGEQFF.

This clonotype was seen at least ten times. CDR3: CASSVSGVGQETQYF. The CDR3 nucleotides are TGTGCCAGCAGCGTAAGCGGAGTTGGCCAAGAGACCCAGTACTTC. The chain joins TRBV6-1 to TRBJ2-5; possibly TRBD2 for D (5 bases). Germline lookup yields CDR1 MNHNS and CDR2 SASEGT. Trimming removed 6 bases from V and 1 base from J, with 15 bases in between. The CDR3 has 15 residues.

Only a few counts were recorded for this clonotype. This rearrangement joins TRBV7-2 to TRBJ2-5; 7 bases match TRBD1. The CDR3 extends over 15 amino acids. Germline loops: CDR1 SGHTA, CDR2 FQGNSA. V lost 6 bases, J lost 4 bases, and 11 bases stayed unmatched. This CDR3 reads CASRQNRGWRETQYF. The CDR3 DNA reads as TGTGCCAGCAGGCAAAACAGGGGTTGGAGAGAGACCCAGTACTTC.

Only a few counts were recorded for this clonotype. CDR3 sequence: CASSLDGRNYEQYF. As DNA, the CDR3 is TGTGCCAGCAGCTTAGATGGCAGGAACTACGAGCAGTACTTC. V is TRBV7-2 and J is TRBJ2-7; D is unclear. Germline V gene data show CDR1 as SGHTA and CDR2 as FQGNSA. This CDR3 comprises 14 residues. V lost 1 base and J lost 3, with 10 bases in between.

Ten or more counts support this clonotype. The chain joins TRBV18 to TRBJ2-4, with D tentatively TRBD2 (6 bases). CDR1 KGHSH and CDR2 LQKENI come from the germline V gene. The V gene lost 8 bases and the J gene lost 1 base, with 12 bases spanning the gap. The CDR3 is 14 residues long. CDR3 bases: TGTGCCAGCGAGGCGGGACGGGCCAAAAACATTCAGTACTTC. Its translation is CASEAGRAKNIQYF.

The J gene is TRBJ2-3, the V gene TRBV5-6, with TRBD2 matching 10 bases. The germline gives CDR1 SGHDT, CDR2 YYEEEE. Losses at the gene ends were 7 bases for V and 5 bases for J; bases not matched to a gene: 10. The CDR3 runs to 15 residues. The CDR3 is CASGLGLAARDTQYF. The CDR3 DNA reads as TGTGCCAGCGGGCTCGGACTAGCGGCTCGAGATACGCAGTATTTT. Looking up the rest from reference TRBV5-6 and TRBJ2-3 gives the full variable domain: DAGVTQSPTHLIKTRGQQVTLRCSPKSGHDTVSWYQQALGQGPQFIFQYYEEEERQRGNFPDRFSGHQFPNYSSELNVNALLLGDSALYLCASGLGLAARDTQYFGPGTRLTVL.

This clonotype occurred a few times. The V and J genes are TRBV27 and TRBJ2-4, with D possibly matching TRBD2 (5 bases). This CDR3 region has 13 residues. Germline CDR1 is MNHEY and CDR2 is SMNVEV (reference sequence). Between the trimmed V and J ends, which lost 4 bases and 8 bases, there was a span of 12 bases. Written as DNA, the CDR3 is TGTGCCAGCAGTTCGTGGCGGCGGGACATTCAGTACTTC. Its protein product is CASSSWRRDIQYF.

This clonotype showed up just a few times. The genes are TRBV5-1 and TRBJ2-2; D is possibly TRBD1 or TRBD2 (5 bases each). The CDR3 runs 15 residues. Germline V lookup: CDR1 SGHRS, CDR2 YFSETQ. V was pared by 3 bases and J by 6 bases, with 15 bases between. The CDR3 loop reads CASSSGTAFSGELFF. The CDR3 region has the DNA TGCGCCAGCAGCTCGGGGACGGCATTCTCCGGGGAGCTGTTTTTT.

The rearrangement uses TRBV21-1 and TRBJ2-7; TRBD1, the table's D call, was not compared with the DNA. TRBV21-1 is given as a pseudogene. The CDR3 extends over 14 amino acids. CDR3 sequence (DNA): TGTGCCAGCGAGTTAGGACAAGGCCCCTACGAGCAGTACTTC. Protein sequence: CASELGQGPYEQYF.

The sample holds many counts of this clonotype. The chain is built from TRBV10-3 and TRBJ2-3; TRBD2 matches 9 bases. CDR3 length: 14 residues. CDR1 ENHRY and CDR2 SYGVKD come from the germline V gene. With 2 bases clipped from V and 8 bases from J, the junction kept 5 bases outside the gene matches. DNA of the CDR3: TGTGCCATCAGTGAGCCCCGACTAGCGGCTACGCAGTATTTT. As protein: CAISEPRLAATQYF.

This clonotype appeared a few times. A much larger clone lies one base from this, so it may be a read error. The V call is TRBV7-2, the J call TRBJ2-1, with unresolved D. This CDR3 comprises 12 residues. Germline V gene data show CDR1 as SGHTA and CDR2 as FQGNSA. In DNA, the CDR3 is TGTGCCAGCAGCTTAGACTACGATGAGCAGTTCTTC. Its protein product is CASSLDYDEQFF.

With regard to this clonotype: A much larger clone sits a single nucleotide away, making a read error possible. This chain connects TRBV28 to TRBJ2-3, with 8 bases fitting TRBD2. This CDR3 is 16 amino acids long. In germline, CDR1 is MDHEN, CDR2 SYDVKM. As DNA, the CDR3 is TGTGCCAGCAGGGTTCCCGGGGGGGTCCCCACAGATACGCCGTATTTT. Translation gives CASRVPGGVPTDTPYF.

The chain couples TRBV7-3 to TRBJ2-2, with D possibly being TRBD1 or TRBD2 (6 bases each). V was clipped by 6 bases and J by 0 bases, with 14 bases between them. Germline V gene sequence: CDR1 SGHTA, CDR2 FQGTGA. The CDR3 is 16 residues long. The CDR3 DNA reads TGTGCCAGCAGGCCCCCGGGGGCGTCGAACACCGGGGAGCTGTTTTTT. Amino acid sequence: CASRPPGASNTGELFF.